Listed below are T cell receptor beta chains from one sample, sequenced in a study of shared clonotypes between healthy human individuals. TCRdb keeps only in-frame clones here, not all; method: immunoSEQ multiplex PCR. The data hold about 1.5 million clones, with 98% observed a single time. Sequencing used naive CD4+ T cells sorted from blood. These receptors were taken from a man aged 30 to 39 in good health. The CDR3 runs from the conserved cysteine through the conserved F or W. Fields, in order: J gene, V gene, D gene, clone size, CDR3 protein, CDR3 DNA. The D gene is left open where the match is weak. The size entry is marked missing in some rows and otherwise reads once, few, many or a size class.

TRBJ2-1,TRBV19,TRBD2,once,CASSLWTSGSGEQFF,TGTGCCAGTAGTTTATGGACTAGCGGGAGTGGTGAGCAGTTCTTC
TRBJ1-4,TRBV28,TRBD1,NA,CASSGPRDRGRSELFF,TGTGCCAGCAGTGGACCCCGGGACAGGGGGCGGTCAGAACTGTTTTTT
TRBJ2-1,TRBV5-1,NA,NA,CASSLQTDNEQFF,TGCGCCAGCAGCCTCCAGACCGACAATGAGCAGTTCTTC
TRBJ2-6,TRBV27,NA,NA,CASARRQSSSGANVLTF,TGTGCCAGCGCCCGGCGCCAGAGTTCCTCTGGGGCCAACGTCCTGACTTTC
TRBJ1-3,TRBV11-2,NA,NA,CASSLLRVGNTIYF,TGTGCCAGCAGCTTATTAAGGGTTGGAAACACCATATATTTT
TRBJ2-6,TRBV7-3,NA,NA,CASSIRRDSVLGLGANVLTF,TGTGCCAGCAGCATCCGGCGGGACAGCGTTTTAGGTTTGGGGGCCAACGTCCTGACTTTC
TRBJ1-5,TRBV27,NA,NA,CASGNLLPQHF,TGTGCCAGCGGCAATCTTCTGCCCCAGCATTTT
TRBJ2-2,TRBV28,NA,NA,CASSLFTSNTGELFF,TGTGCCAGCAGTTTATTTACATCGAACACCGGGGAGCTGTTTTTT
TRBJ2-2,TRBV10-1,NA,once,CASSAGRFRAVTTGELFF,TGCGCCAGCAGCGCGGGACGGTTCCGAGCGGTTACCACCGGGGAGCTGTTTTTT
TRBJ2-3,TRBV13,NA,NA,CASSLSVPRRRSTDTQYF,TGTGCCAGCAGCTTAAGTGTGCCTCGGCGGAGAAGCACAGATACGCAGTATTTT
TRBJ2-1,TRBV5-1,TRBD1,NA,CASREDRVDEQFF,TGCGCCAGCAGGGAGGACAGGGTCGATGAGCAGTTCTTC
TRBJ1-3,TRBV28,TRBD1,NA,CASSLPLGQGAGNTIYF,TGTGCCAGCAGCTTGCCCCTCGGACAGGGGGCCGGAAACACCATATATTTT
TRBJ2-5,TRBV13,NA,NA,CASSPAEETQYF,TGTGCCAGCAGCCCGGCCGAAGAGACCCAGTACTTC
TRBJ1-1,TRBV11-1,NA,NA,CASSPRRGAFTEAFF,TGTGCCAGCAGCCCAAGGAGGGGGGCGTTCACTGAAGCTTTCTTT
TRBJ2-1,TRBV5-4,TRBD1,NA,CASSLAPGQRNYNEQFF,TGTGCCAGCAGCCTCGCCCCGGGACAGAGAAACTACAATGAGCAGTTCTTC
TRBJ2-3,TRBV27,TRBD2,NA,CASSSIAGVQDTQYF,TGTGCCAGCAGTTCAATAGCGGGAGTTCAAGATACGCAGTATTTT
TRBJ1-2,TRBV30,TRBD1,NA,CAYAGTANYGYTF,TGTGCCTATGCAGGGACAGCTAACTATGGCTACACCTTC
TRBJ1-2,TRBV21-1,NA,NA,CASSKALDAGQIYGYTF,TGTGCCAGCAGCAAAGCGCTTGATGCAGGGCAAATCTATGGCTACACCTTC
TRBJ2-2,TRBV5-4,TRBD1,NA,CASSRGQTTGELFF,TGTGCCAGCAGCAGGGGACAGACCACCGGGGAGCTGTTTTTT
TRBJ2-7,TRBV19,TRBD2,NA,CASSTAGGAVNGYEQYF,TGTGCCAGTAGTACGGCGGGAGGGGCGGTGAATGGCTACGAGCAGTACTTC
TRBJ1-3,TRBV5-5,NA,NA,CASSLSWAGNTIYF,TGTGCCAGCAGCTTGAGTTGGGCTGGAAACACCATATATTTT
TRBJ1-5,TRBV2,NA,NA,CASSEIRGQPQHF,TGTGCCAGCAGTGAAATACGGGGGCAGCCCCAGCATTTT
TRBJ2-3,TRBV4-3,NA,NA,CASSQESGLLGQPTDTQYF,TGCGCCAGCAGCCAAGAAAGTGGTTTACTGGGCCAGCCGACAGATACGCAGTATTTT
TRBJ2-1,TRBV11-2,TRBD2,NA,CASSTRLAGAYNEQFF,TGTGCCAGCAGCACCCGACTAGCGGGAGCCTACAATGAGCAGTTCTTC
TRBJ2-7,TRBV7-2,NA,NA,CASTRVGSPGEQYF,TGTGCCAGCACTAGGGTAGGGAGCCCGGGGGAGCAGTACTTC
TRBJ2-1,TRBV9,TRBD2,NA,CASSPRLAGGLVEQFF,TGTGCCAGCAGCCCCCGACTAGCGGGAGGGTTAGTTGAGCAGTTCTTC
TRBJ2-7,TRBV2,NA,NA,CASRFDGAGKQYF,TGTGCCAGCAGATTCGATGGGGCTGGAAAGCAGTACTTC
TRBJ2-1,TRBV30,TRBD2,NA,CAWSRSGRIPGGNEQFF,TGTGCCTGGAGTAGGAGCGGGAGGATTCCGGGTGGTAATGAGCAGTTCTTC
TRBJ2-5,TRBV18,NA,NA,CASSPGGETQYF,TGTGCCAGCTCACCCGGGGGAGAGACCCAGTACTTC
TRBJ2-2,TRBV19,TRBD1,NA,CASRSLGTGNTGELFF,TGTGCCAGTAGATCCCTCGGGACAGGAAATACCGGGGAGCTGTTTTTT
TRBJ2-1,TRBV28,NA,NA,CASTQDSYNEQFF,TGTGCCAGCACTCAGGACTCCTACAATGAGCAGTTCTTC
TRBJ2-5,TRBV28,NA,NA,CASSAPGRDVGTQYF,TGTGCCAGCAGTGCCCCGGGGCGGGATGTGGGGACCCAGTACTTC